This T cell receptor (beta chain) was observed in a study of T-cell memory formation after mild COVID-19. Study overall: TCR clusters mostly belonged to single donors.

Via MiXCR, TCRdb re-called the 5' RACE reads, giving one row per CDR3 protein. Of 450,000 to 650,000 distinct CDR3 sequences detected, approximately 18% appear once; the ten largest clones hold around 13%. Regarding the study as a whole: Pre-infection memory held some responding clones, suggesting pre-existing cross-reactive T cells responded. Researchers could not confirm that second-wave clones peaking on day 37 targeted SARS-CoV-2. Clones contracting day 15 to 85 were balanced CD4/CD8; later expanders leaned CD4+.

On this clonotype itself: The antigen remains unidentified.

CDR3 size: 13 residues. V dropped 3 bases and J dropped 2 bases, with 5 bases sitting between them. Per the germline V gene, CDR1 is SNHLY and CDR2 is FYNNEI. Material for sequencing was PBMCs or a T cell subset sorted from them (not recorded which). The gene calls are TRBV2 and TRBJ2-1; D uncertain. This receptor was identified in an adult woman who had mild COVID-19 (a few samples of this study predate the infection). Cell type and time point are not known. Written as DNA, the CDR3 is TGTGCCAGCAGTGACAGACCCTACAATGAGCAGTTCTTC. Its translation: CASSDRPYNEQFF.